The 29 T cell receptor beta chains in this list originate from one sample, sequenced in a study of radiotherapy plus CTLA-4 blockade in lung cancer. Data came from immunoSEQ multiplex PCR; TCRdb stores just in-frame clones and leaves some out. The sample includes tens of thousands of clones, more than 60% seen only once; the top ten take 4%. The input for sequencing was peripheral blood, taken from a patient treated with radiotherapy plus ipilimumab. These receptor sequences come from a human donor with non-small cell lung cancer who had a partial response to radiotherapy plus ipilimumab. Some clones in this sample may be carry-over from other donors' samples.

The gene calls are TRBV28 and TRBJ2-7; 8 bases line up with TRBD1. CDR1 and CDR2 from the germline V gene are MDHEN and SYDVKM. The V and J ends lost 5 bases and 0 bases, in that order; junction bases with no gene match: 12. This CDR3 has 17 residues. CDR3 in DNA: TGTGCCAGCAGTCCAGCCCCAGGGGGCCCAAGCTCCTACGAGCAGTACTTC. Protein sequence: CASSPAPGGPSSYEQYF.

The rearrangement uses TRBV19 and TRBJ1-5; 8 bases map to TRBD1. Unmatched junction bases numbered 18, after V lost 7 bases and J lost 1 base. The CDR3 covers 19 residues. Germline V gene data show CDR1 as LNHDA and CDR2 as SQIVND (reference sequence). The CDR3 reads CASNPFRAGGGQSNQPQHF. The CDR3 region has the DNA TGTGCCAGTAACCCGTTCAGGGCAGGGGGCGGTCAAAGCAATCAGCCCCAGCATTTT.

The genes are TRBV7-2 and TRBJ1-1; 8 bases are shared with TRBD1. V lost 0 bases and J lost 1; bases outside the gene matches: 1. This CDR3 is 15 amino acids long. Germline CDR1 reads SGHTA; CDR2 reads FQGNSA. The DNA of the CDR3 is TGTGCCAGCAGCTTAGCCAGGGGGCGGAACACTGAAGCTTTCTTT. This codes for CASSLARGRNTEAFF. The full variable domain, completed using reference TRBV7-2 and TRBJ1-1, is GAGVSQSPSNKVTEKGKDVELRCDPISGHTALYWYRQSLGQGLEFLIYFQGNSAPDKSGLPSDRFSAERTGGSVSTLTIQRTQQEDSAVYLCASSLARGRNTEAFFGQGTRLTVV.

This clone appeared a few times. This chain joins TRBV9 and TRBJ1-4, with D possibly being TRBD1 (6 bases). The CDR3 consists of 14 residues. The germline gives CDR1 SGDLS, CDR2 YYNGEE. Trimming stripped 3 bases from V and 14 bases from J, with 20 bases between. The DNA for the CDR3 is TGTGCCAGCAGCGCCGATGCACAGGGATTATTGCTGTTTTTT. It encodes CASSADAQGLLLFF.

CDR3 loop: CAWSKKGDTEAFF. The CDR3 DNA reads as TGTGCCTGGAGTAAGAAGGGGGACACTGAAGCTTTCTTT. V and J are TRBV30 and TRBJ1-1; a possible D gene is TRBD1 (6 bases). The CDR3 is 13 amino acids. CDR1 is GTSNPN and CDR2 is SVGIG in the germline V gene (reference sequence). Trimming removed 2 bases at V and 3 bases at J, with 10 bases between. The full variable domain, with the rest looked up from reference TRBV30 and TRBJ1-1, is SQTIHQWPATLVQPVGSPLSLECTVEGTSNPNLYWYRQAAGRGLQLLFYSVGIGQISSEVPQNLSASRPQDRQFILSSKKLLLSDSGFYLCAWSKKGDTEAFFGQGTRLTVV.

This clone was counted only a few times. The CDR3 sequence is CASSLGLWTGGGQPQHF. DNA for the CDR3: TGTGCCAGCAGCTTAGGCCTCTGGACAGGGGGCGGACAGCCCCAGCATTTT. The J gene is TRBJ1-5, the V gene TRBV13; the match to TRBD1 covers 11 bases. The junction had 8 bases not matched to a gene; V was cut back by 0 bases and J by 7 bases. The CDR3 spans 17 residues. Germline V gene lookup returns CDR1 PRHDT and CDR2 FYEKMQ (reference sequence).

The CDR3 DNA reads TGTGCCAGCAGTCGGACTAGCGGGAGAGATGAGCAGTTCTTC. This gives the protein CASSRTSGRDEQFF. The chain employs TRBV6-5 and TRBJ2-1; TRBD2 aligns across 13 bases. Germline V gene lookup returns CDR1 MNHEY and CDR2 SVGAGI. CDR3 length: 14 amino acids. V was pared by 5 bases and J by 8 bases, with 3 bases of the junction left unmatched.

V usage is TRBV25-1 and J usage is TRBJ2-1, with D possibly matching TRBD1 (5 bases). V was pared by 8 bases and J by 5 bases, with 16 bases between. CDR3 length equals 14 residues. Germline CDR1 reads MGHDK; CDR2 reads SYGVNS. The CDR3 is CASSRVPLHNEQFF. The CDR3 bases are TGTGCCAGCTCCAGGGTCCCATTGCACAATGAGCAGTTCTTC.

About this clone: Germline is not matched at one junction end, which may reflect a read error. This chain connects TRBV6-5 to TRBJ1-2, with TRBD1 as a possible D gene (5 bases). Germline loops: CDR1 MNHEY, CDR2 SVGAGI. The CDR3 contains 12 residues. CDR3 nucleotide sequence: TGTGCCAGCAGTGAAGCGGAGGGACGGTCCTATTTC. Protein sequence: CASSEAEGRSYF.

This clone was detected only once. This chain links TRBV28 with TRBJ1-2, with 9 bases lining up with TRBD1. The CDR3 totals 14 residues. Trimming took 6 bases from V and 5 from J; bases not matched to a gene: 7. Germline lookup yields CDR1 MDHEN and CDR2 SYDVKM. In DNA form, the CDR3 reads TGTGCCAGCAGCCACGGAGGGACAGGGTATGGCTACACCTTC. This codes for CASSHGGTGYGYTF.

The V gene is TRBV7-9, the J gene TRBJ1-4; D gene unclear. In germline, CDR1 is SEHNR, CDR2 FQNEAQ (reference sequence). The CDR3 runs to 15 residues. V lost 5 bases to trimming and J lost 0 bases, with 10 bases between them. This chain's CDR3 is CASSREQSTNEKLFF. In DNA form, the CDR3 reads TGTGCCAGCAGCCGAGAACAGTCAACTAATGAAAAACTGTTTTTT.

The chain has TRBV7-2 and TRBJ1-2, with D perhaps matching TRBD1 (5 bases). Trimming shortened V by 1 base and J by 3 bases, and 9 bases separated the two germline ends. The CDR3 extends over 14 amino acids. Per the germline V gene, CDR1 is SGHTA and CDR2 is FQGNSA. The CDR3 reads CASSLVGGDYGYTF. CDR3 in DNA: TGTGCCAGCAGCTTAGTCGGGGGGGACTATGGCTACACCTTC.

This chain uses TRBV30 with TRBJ2-1; 7 bases align to TRBD1. CDR1 is GTSNPN, CDR2 SVGIG, per germline (reference sequence). The CDR3 spans 15 residues. Losses at the gene ends were 0 bases for V and 7 bases for J; bases not matched to a gene: 9. CDR3 nucleotide sequence: TGTGCCTGGAGTGTTCCTGGACAGGCGTATAATGAGCAGTTCTTC. Its translation: CAWSVPGQAYNEQFF.

This clone was seen only a few times. The chain links TRBV6-6 to TRBJ1-2, with 8 bases lining up with TRBD1. V shed 5 bases and J 4 bases; nucleotides not matched to a gene: 9. Per germline, CDR1 MNHNY and CDR2 SVGAGI (reference sequence). This CDR3 has 15 residues. This chain's CDR3 is CASSNQQGDTYGYTF. Written as DNA, the CDR3 is TGTGCCAGCAGTAACCAACAGGGGGATACCTATGGCTACACCTTC.

This chain connects TRBV7-9 to TRBJ1-2, with 8 bases identical to TRBD1. The germline V gene encodes CDR1 SEHNR and CDR2 FQNEAQ (reference sequence). The CDR3 spans 16 residues. Losses at the gene ends were 5 bases for V and 4 bases for J; bases not matched to a gene: 12. The CDR3 sequence is CASSLGGGQASYGYTF. CDR3 bases: TGTGCCAGCAGCCTTGGGGGGGGACAGGCGAGCTATGGCTACACCTTC.

The chain links TRBV30 to TRBJ2-6; the D gene is possibly TRBD2 (6 bases). This CDR3 is built from 15 residues. Per germline, CDR1 GTSNPN and CDR2 SVGIG (reference sequence). V was clipped by 0 bases and J by 4 bases, with 10 bases between them. The CDR3 DNA reads as TGTGCCTGGAGTGTATGGGGGGTAGGGGCCAACGTCCTGACTTTC. Translating it yields CAWSVWGVGANVLTF.

This clone was found a few times. The sample carries other DNA sequences with the same CDR3. This chain joins TRBV27 and TRBJ1-1, with 8 bases that match TRBD1. V was clipped by 5 bases and J by 2 bases; unmatched bases: 4. Germline CDR1 and CDR2: MNHEY and SMNVEV (reference sequence). This CDR3 is built from 14 residues. The CDR3 spells CASSRRGQNTEAFF. CDR3 nucleotide sequence: TGTGCCAGCAGTCGCAGGGGGCAAAACACTGAAGCTTTCTTT.

The chain combines TRBV6-6 with TRBJ2-5, with 8 nucleotides matching TRBD2. This CDR3 contains 15 residues. The ends lost 6 bases at V and 5 bases at J; junction bases unmatched: 11. CDR1 is MNHNY and CDR2 is SVGAGI in the germline V gene (reference sequence). CDR3 sequence reads: CASSLLGGAGETQYF. The CDR3 coding sequence is TGTGCCAGCAGCCTTCTCGGGGGGGCTGGGGAGACCCAGTACTTC.

The chain employs TRBV15 and TRBJ2-2; a weak D match, TRBD1 (6 bases). The CDR3 sequence is 15 residues long. V dropped 4 bases and J dropped 0 bases, with 9 bases sitting between them. Germline V gene sequence: CDR1 LNHNV, CDR2 YYDKDF (reference sequence). Here the CDR3 reads CATSTGQTNTGELFF. CDR3 in DNA: TGTGCCACCAGCACGGGACAAACGAACACCGGGGAGCTGTTTTTT. Together with reference TRBV15 and TRBJ2-2, the CDR3 gives the full variable domain: DAMVIQNPRYQVTQFGKPVTLSCSQTLNHNVMYWYQQKSSQAPKLLFHYYDKDFNNEADTPDNFQSRRPNTSFCFLDIRSPGLGDTAMYLCATSTGQTNTGELFFGEGSRLTVL.

This clone was found a few times. The CDR3 bases are TGTGCCATCAGTGAGTCGCTAGCGGGGAGTCACGAGCAGTACTTC. It translates to CAISESLAGSHEQYF. The chain carries TRBV10-3 and TRBJ2-7; 9 bases agree with TRBD2. V was clipped by 0 bases and J by 5 bases; unmatched bases: 5. Germline loops: CDR1 ENHRY, CDR2 SYGVKD. The CDR3 runs to 15 residues.

This clone has just a few counts. For the CDR3, the DNA is TGTGCCAGCTCACTCCTCCTACAGGGGACTTCTTCCTACGAGCAGTACTTC. Its protein is CASSLLLQGTSSYEQYF. The gene calls are TRBV18 and TRBJ2-5; possible D gene TRBD1, 7 bases. The better agreement between TRBJ2-7 and the DNA end casts doubt on the J call. The germline V gene encodes CDR1 KGHSH and CDR2 LQKENI. The CDR3 has 17 amino acids.

The chain recombines TRBV29-1 with TRBJ1-1; maybe TRBD1 (5 bases). CDR1 is SQVTM and CDR2 is ANQGSEA in the germline V gene. The CDR3 is 14 amino acids. Trimming took 4 bases from V and 0 from J, leaving 12 bases between them. The CDR3 DNA reads as TGCAGCGTTGGGGGAGGACACCTGAACACTGAAGCTTTCTTT. It translates to CSVGGGHLNTEAFF. Drawing the rest from reference TRBV29-1 and TRBJ1-1, the complete variable domain is SAVISQKPSRDICQRGTSLTIQCQVDSQVTMMFWYRQQPGQSLTLIATANQGSEATYESGFVIDKFPISRPNLTFSTLTVSNMSPEDSSIYLCSVGGGHLNTEAFFGQGTRLTVV.

The rearrangement uses TRBV19 and TRBJ1-5; D gene ambiguous. CDR3 length: 11 residues. Germline CDR1 and CDR2: LNHDA and SQIVND (reference sequence). CDR3 region: CGSGGNQPQHF. The CDR3 nucleotides read TGTGGATCCGGGGGCAATCAGCCCCAGCATTTT.

The rearrangement joins TRBV5-1 to TRBJ1-3; no definite D call. Germline CDR1 SGHRS, CDR2 YFSETQ. The CDR3 covers 15 residues. Trimming stripped 1 base from V and 0 bases from J, with 8 bases between. The CDR3 sequence is CASSLFSGSGNTIYF. CDR3 sequence (DNA): TGCGCCAGCAGCTTGTTTTCGGGCTCTGGAAACACCATATATTTT.

J is TRBJ2-2 and V is TRBV7-9, with unresolved D. This CDR3 is 14 amino acids long. The V and J ends lost 0 bases and 9 bases respectively, with 11 bases between them. Germline lookup yields CDR1 SEHNR and CDR2 FQNEAQ (reference sequence). The CDR3 nucleotides are TGTGCCAGCAGCTTAGCACCCCCAGGTTGGGAGCTGTTTTTT. As protein: CASSLAPPGWELFF.

This chain connects TRBV11-2 to TRBJ2-3; TRBD2 matches at 8 bases. This CDR3 has 15 residues. Unmatched junction bases numbered 6, after V lost 5 bases and J lost 2 bases. Germline assignment: CDR1 SGHAT and CDR2 FQNNGV. In DNA form, the CDR3 reads TGTGCCAGCAGCCTAGGGCGGGAGGCCACAGATACGCAGTATTTT. As protein: CASSLGREATDTQYF.

The V gene is TRBV19, the J gene TRBJ2-1, with D uncertain. This CDR3 is 15 amino acids long. Trimming pared 7 bases from V and 0 bases from J, leaving 13 bases between. The germline gives CDR1 LNHDA, CDR2 SQIVND (reference sequence). This CDR3 is CASMRQLSSYNEQFF. CDR3 sequence (DNA): TGTGCCAGTATGCGGCAGCTAAGCTCCTACAATGAGCAGTTCTTC.

Here the CDR3 reads CASHDRTNSPLHF. The CDR3 nucleotides are TGTGCCAGCCATGACAGAACGAATTCACCCCTCCACTTT. V gene TRBV25-1 combines with J gene TRBJ1-6; TRBD1 might be the D (5 bases). V was trimmed by 8 bases and J by 7 bases, leaving 12 bases between them. The germline V gene has CDR1 MGHDK and CDR2 SYGVNS. The CDR3 is 13 amino acids.

The chain couples TRBV15 to TRBJ2-1, with a weak D call TRBD2 (6 bases). V shed 4 bases and J shed 3 bases, with 13 bases lying between them. CDR3 size: 15 residues. Germline lookup yields CDR1 LNHNV and CDR2 YYDKDF (reference sequence). CDR3 sequence: CATSNQRVSYNEQFF. The CDR3, as DNA: TGTGCCACCAGCAACCAGCGGGTCAGCTACAATGAGCAGTTCTTC.